Presented here are 30 T cell receptor beta chains from one specimen sequenced in a study of cytomegalovirus exposure and HLA in healthy donors. PCR amplification relied on 60 Vbeta primers (plus 13 Jbeta primers). Produced via immunoSEQ multiplex PCR; TCRdb's table is partial and in-frame only. The sample gives 150,000 to 250,000 clones, roughly four fifths of which show up once; less than 2% is in the top ten. The sample was PBMCs. The receptors shown here come from a man aged 25-45 years in good health and CMV-seronegative.

The chain joins TRBV15 to TRBJ1-1; 10 nucleotides line up with TRBD1. Trimming removed 1 base from V and 1 base from J; junction bases left unmatched: 6. This CDR3 is built from 17 residues. Per germline, CDR1 LNHNV and CDR2 YYDKDF (reference sequence). In DNA, the CDR3 is TGTGCCACCAGCAGAGGGGACAGGGGAGAATCGAACACTGAAGCTTTCTTT. Translation: CATSRGDRGESNTEAFF. The entire variable domain, with the rest obtained from reference TRBV15 and TRBJ1-1, is as follows: DAMVIQNPRYQVTQFGKPVTLSCSQTLNHNVMYWYQQKSSQAPKLLFHYYDKDFNNEADTPDNFQSRRPNTSFCFLDIRSPGLGDTAMYLCATSRGDRGESNTEAFFGQGTRLTVV.

The rearrangement links TRBV4-1 to TRBJ1-1; 7 bases are a match to TRBD1. Germline CDR1 and CDR2: MGHRA and YSYEKL. The CDR3 runs 14 residues. J lost 2 bases, V lost 4 bases, and 4 bases had no gene match. The CDR3 DNA follows: TGCGCCAGCAGCCCGACAGGGTTAAACACTGAAGCTTTCTTT. Translating gives CASSPTGLNTEAFF.

This rearrangement joins TRBV19 to TRBJ2-3, with 8 bases lining up with TRBD1. V gave up 5 bases and J gave up 0 bases; unmatched junction bases: 4. Germline V CDR1 and CDR2: LNHDA, SQIVND (reference sequence). The CDR3 totals 15 residues. CDR3 DNA: TGTGCCAGTAGTGGACAGGGTGCTAGCACAGATACGCAGTATTTT. This translates into CASSGQGASTDTQYF.

This chain links TRBV19 with TRBJ1-2, with 7 bases that match TRBD1. The germline V gene has CDR1 LNHDA and CDR2 SQIVND (reference sequence). With V trimmed by 0 bases and J by 5 bases, 3 bases remained unmatched. This CDR3 contains 14 residues. CDR3 DNA: TGTGCCAGTAGTATAGACGCACAGGGGTATGGCTACACCTTC. Its translation is CASSIDAQGYGYTF.

J is TRBJ2-1 and V is TRBV4-1; perhaps TRBD2 as D (6 bases). Trimming removed 8 bases from V and 7 bases from J, with 18 bases in between. Germline V lookup: CDR1 MGHRA, CDR2 YSYEKL. The CDR3 has 14 amino acids. CDR3 sequence (DNA): TGCGCCAGCCGCGACTCGCGGGGCGGAAATGAGCAGTTCTTC. Protein: CASRDSRGGNEQFF.

The CDR3 region is CASSLGRANTEAFF. DNA for the CDR3: TGCGCCAGCAGCTTGGGGAGGGCGAACACTGAAGCTTTCTTT. V is TRBV5-1 and J is TRBJ1-1; no definite D call. V dropped 0 bases and J dropped 1 base, with 7 bases sitting between them. This CDR3 comprises 14 residues. The V gene's germline CDR1 is SGHRS and CDR2 YFSETQ. Using reference TRBV5-1 and TRBJ1-1 for the parts outside the CDR3, the full variable domain is KAGVTQTPRYLIKTRGQQVTLSCSPISGHRSVSWYQQTPGQGLQFLFEYFSETQRNKGNFPGRFSGRQFSNSRSEMNVSTLELGDSALYLCASSLGRANTEAFFGQGTRLTVV.

V is TRBV11-3 and J is TRBJ2-2; a weak D match, TRBD1 (5 bases). V lost 6 bases, J lost 3 bases, and 14 bases lay in between. CDR3 size: 15 residues. The germline V gene has CDR1 SGHNT and CDR2 YENEEA. The CDR3 reads CASRGYSGHTGELFF. The CDR3 DNA follows: TGTGCCAGCAGGGGGTATTCAGGGCACACCGGGGAGCTGTTTTTT. The complete variable domain, with remaining parts taken from reference TRBV11-3 and TRBJ2-2, reads EAGVVQSPRYKIIEKKQPVAFWCNPISGHNTLYWYLQNLGQGPELLIRYENEEAVDDSQLPKDRFSAERLKGVDSTLKIQPAELGDSAVYLCASRGYSGHTGELFFGEGSRLTVL.

The chain uses TRBV9 and TRBJ2-5, with D perhaps matching TRBD2 (5 bases). In germline, CDR1 is SGDLS, CDR2 YYNGEE. CDR3 length: 14 amino acids. V was shortened by 0 bases and J by 4 bases, with 10 bases between the two germline ends. The CDR3 sequence is CASSVGGIPETQYF. In DNA, the CDR3 is TGTGCCAGCAGCGTAGGAGGGATCCCAGAGACCCAGTACTTC.

The rearrangement joins TRBV5-1 to TRBJ2-7, with 13 bases aligning to TRBD2. The germline V gene encodes CDR1 SGHRS and CDR2 YFSETQ. The CDR3 loop spans 15 amino acids. Losses at the gene ends were 2 bases for V and 3 bases for J; bases not matched to a gene: 2. The CDR3 region is CASSFGTSGIYEQYF. CDR3 coding DNA: TGCGCCAGCAGCTTCGGGACTAGCGGGATCTACGAGCAGTACTTC.

The chain is built from TRBV28 and TRBJ2-1; TRBD2 aligns across 11 bases. Germline loops: CDR1 MDHEN, CDR2 SYDVKM. CDR3 length: 17 amino acids. With 2 bases clipped from V and 8 bases from J, the junction kept 11 bases outside the gene matches. For the CDR3, the DNA is TGTGCCAGCAGTTTAGGGATCACTAGCGGGAGAGGTTATGAGCAGTTCTTC. Its translation: CASSLGITSGRGYEQFF.

The rearrangement uses TRBV18 and TRBJ2-7; TRBD1 is a possible D gene (6 bases). CDR1 and CDR2 from the germline V gene are KGHSH and LQKENI. Trimming pared 2 bases from V and 2 bases from J, leaving 10 bases between. The CDR3 has 14 amino acids. The CDR3 is CASSPDKGAYEQYF. CDR3 DNA sequence: TGTGCCAGCTCACCAGATAAGGGGGCCTACGAGCAGTACTTC.

The CDR3 here is CASSVSPRGSTDTQYF. Written as DNA, the CDR3 is TGTGCCAGCAGCGTATCACCGAGGGGGAGCACAGATACGCAGTATTTT. The chain joins TRBV9 to TRBJ2-3; D is possibly TRBD1 (6 bases). Germline CDR1 reads SGDLS; CDR2 reads YYNGEE. This CDR3 has 16 amino acids. Trimming shortened V by 1 base and J by 0 bases, and 12 bases separated the two germline ends.

This chain uses TRBV27 with TRBJ1-4, with D possibly matching TRBD1 (6 bases). V was cut by 5 bases and J by 12 bases, with 13 bases left in between. The CDR3 extends over 12 amino acids. CDR1 is MNHEY, CDR2 SMNVEV, per germline (reference sequence). CDR3 coding DNA: TGTGCCAGCAGTCCAAACGGGGGGCAACTGTTTTTT. This encodes CASSPNGGQLFF.

The chain is built from TRBV15 and TRBJ1-1; D is uncertain. The CDR3 covers 13 residues. V was cut by 3 bases and J by 4 bases, with 9 bases left in between. Germline lookup yields CDR1 LNHNV and CDR2 YYDKDF (reference sequence). The CDR3 region is CATSSIVVTEAFF. The CDR3 nucleotides read TGTGCCACCAGCAGTATCGTAGTCACTGAAGCTTTCTTT.

This chain links TRBV5-4 with TRBJ2-5; 7 nucleotides line up with TRBD2. The CDR3 covers 15 residues. Germline CDR1 and CDR2: SGHNT and YYREEE (reference sequence). The ends lost 2 bases at V and 2 bases at J; junction bases unmatched: 6. CDR3 amino acids: CASSFGVGGQETQYF. The CDR3 DNA reads TGTGCCAGCAGCTTCGGGGTGGGGGGGCAAGAGACCCAGTACTTC.

This clone was detected once. The V call is TRBV14, the J call TRBJ2-2; no reliable D call. V was trimmed by 1 base and J by 7 bases, leaving 16 bases between them. This CDR3 is built from 16 residues. Germline lookup yields CDR1 SGHDN and CDR2 FVKESK. CDR3 DNA: TGTGCCAGCAGCCAAGGGTGGCCAATAAGCGACGGGGAGCTGTTTTTT. Translating gives CASSQGWPISDGELFF.

This sequence joins TRBV11-3 and TRBJ2-2; D is possibly TRBD2 (5 bases). Germline CDR1 and CDR2: SGHNT and YENEEA. This CDR3 region has 14 residues. Trimming took off 5 bases at V and 7 bases at J, with 14 bases between the two ends. In DNA form, the CDR3 reads TGTGCCAGCAGCCGAGACCCGGGAAGCGGGGAGCTGTTTTTT. It is translated as CASSRDPGSGELFF. Full variable domain (rest looked up from reference TRBV11-3 and TRBJ2-2): EAGVVQSPRYKIIEKKQPVAFWCNPISGHNTLYWYLQNLGQGPELLIRYENEEAVDDSQLPKDRFSAERLKGVDSTLKIQPAELGDSAVYLCASSRDPGSGELFFGEGSRLTVL.

This chain connects TRBV5-1 to TRBJ2-3, with a tentative D call TRBD2 (5 bases). V was clipped by 4 bases and J by 6 bases, with 18 bases between them. CDR1 and CDR2 from the germline V gene are SGHRS and YFSETQ. CDR3 length: 15 residues. In nucleotides, the CDR3 is TGCGCCAGCAGCCATCCGGGGATTACTAATGATACGCAGTATTTT. Residues: CASSHPGITNDTQYF.

The chain links TRBV28 to TRBJ2-1; no clear D. There are 14 residues in the CDR3. V was cut by 6 bases and J by 6 bases, with 15 bases left in between. From germline, CDR1 is MDHEN and CDR2 SYDVKM. CDR3 amino acids: CASRTEVVANEQFF. CDR3 nucleotide sequence: TGTGCCAGCAGAACCGAGGTAGTAGCCAATGAGCAGTTCTTC.

This chain links TRBV10-3 with TRBJ2-1; 10 positions match TRBD2. J lost 8 bases, V lost 6 bases, and 10 bases had no gene match. Germline CDR1 ENHRY, CDR2 SYGVKD. The CDR3 is 15 residues long. The CDR3 protein is CAISDIAGGLHEQFF. The CDR3, as DNA: TGTGCCATCAGCGATATAGCGGGAGGCCTTCATGAGCAGTTCTTC.

CDR3 loop: CASIPGISVNEQFF. CDR3 in DNA: TGTGCCAGCATCCCGGGGATCTCAGTCAATGAGCAGTTCTTC. The gene calls are TRBV7-9 and TRBJ2-1; the D gene is possibly TRBD2 (5 bases). Germline values: CDR1 SEHNR, CDR2 FQNEAQ (reference sequence). The V end lost 7 bases, the J end lost 6 bases, and 16 bases lay between the germline ends. The CDR3 is 14 amino acids.

This chain links TRBV9 with TRBJ2-7, with D unresolved. Germline V gene data show CDR1 as SGDLS and CDR2 as YYNGEE. This CDR3 comprises 14 residues. Trimming removed 0 bases from V and 3 bases from J, with 10 bases in between. Here the CDR3 DNA reads TGTGCCAGCAGCGTAGGGGCCGAGCTCTACGAGCAGTACTTC. It codes for CASSVGAELYEQYF. The full variable domain, with the rest looked up from reference TRBV9 and TRBJ2-7, is DSGVTQTPKHLITATGQRVTLRCSPRSGDLSVYWYQQSLDQGLQFLIQYYNGEERAKGNILERFSAQQFPDLHSELNLSSLELGDSALYFCASSVGAELYEQYFGPGTRLTVT.

The rearrangement links TRBV28 to TRBJ2-1; 7 bases match TRBD1. The CDR3 contains 11 residues. CDR1 and CDR2 (germline): MDHEN, SYDVKM. V was clipped by 6 bases and J by 12 bases; unmatched bases: 5. The CDR3 spells CASSPGQRQFF. In DNA, the CDR3 is TGTGCCAGCAGCCCGGGACAGAGGCAGTTCTTC. Drawing the rest from reference TRBV28 and TRBJ2-1, the complete variable domain is DVKVTQSSRYLVKRTGEKVFLECVQDMDHENMFWYRQDPGLGLRLIYFSYDVKMKEKGDIPEGYSVSREKKERFSLILESASTNQTSMYLCASSPGQRQFFGPGTRLTVL.

The chain recombines TRBV5-1 with TRBJ1-6, with 7 bases identical to TRBD1. This CDR3 spans 14 amino acids. The germline gives CDR1 SGHRS, CDR2 YFSETQ. The J segment lost 6 bases and the V segment lost 7 bases, leaving 7 bases of the junction unmatched. The CDR3 DNA follows: TGCGCCAGCGCCCCGACAGGGCCTAATTCACCCCTCCACTTT. Protein product: CASAPTGPNSPLHF.

The CDR3 sequence is CASSLERNTEAFF. As DNA, the CDR3 is TGTGCCAGCAGCCTCGAGCGGAACACTGAAGCTTTCTTT. The V and J genes are TRBV4-2 and TRBJ1-1, with D unresolved. The CDR3 is 13 amino acids. Trimming removed 4 bases from V and 1 base from J, with 7 bases in between. CDR1 and CDR2 (germline): LGHNA, YNFKEQ.

The chain is built from TRBV9 and TRBJ2-1, with TRBD2 as a possible D gene (10 bases). The CDR3 is 22 amino acids. V shed 0 bases and J shed 6 bases, with 34 bases lying between them. In germline, CDR1 is SGDLS, CDR2 YYNGEE. The CDR3 spells CASSVAVVGQGMWRTSGNEQFF. CDR3 nucleotide sequence: TGTGCCAGCAGCGTAGCCGTTGTCGGACAGGGGATGTGGCGGACTAGCGGCAATGAGCAGTTCTTC.

The chain employs TRBV7-8 and TRBJ1-5; D perhaps matches TRBD1 (5 bases). V lost 5 bases and J lost 0, with 14 bases in between. The CDR3 has 16 amino acids. Germline V gives CDR1 SGHVS, CDR2 FQNEAQ. The CDR3 sequence: CASSQVAGGSNQPQHF. The CDR3 DNA follows: TGTGCCAGCAGCCAGGTGGCGGGGGGTAGCAATCAGCCCCAGCATTTT.

This clone appeared once. The V and J genes are TRBV19 and TRBJ2-3, with D perhaps matching TRBD2 (6 bases). CDR1 is LNHDA, CDR2 SQIVND, per germline (reference sequence). The CDR3 totals 16 residues. V was trimmed by 5 bases and J by 1 base, leaving 16 bases between them. CDR3 bases: TGTGCCAGTAGTTCTACCGGGACTGGAGGCACAGATACGCAGTATTTT. It is translated as CASSSTGTGGTDTQYF.

The chain joins TRBV5-1 to TRBJ2-3, with a tentative D call TRBD2 (7 bases). This CDR3 has 15 residues. V was pared by 3 bases and J by 4 bases, with 15 bases between. The germline V gene has CDR1 SGHRS and CDR2 YFSETQ. The CDR3 region has the DNA TGCGCCAGCAGCTCGGGTGGGGGGGCCCCAGATACGCAGTATTTT. This encodes CASSSGGGAPDTQYF. The variable domain in full, with the rest retrieved from reference TRBV5-1 and TRBJ2-3, is KAGVTQTPRYLIKTRGQQVTLSCSPISGHRSVSWYQQTPGQGLQFLFEYFSETQRNKGNFPGRFSGRQFSNSRSEMNVSTLELGDSALYLCASSSGGGAPDTQYFGPGTRLTVL.

J is TRBJ2-5 and V is TRBV10-3; TRBD1 might be the D (7 bases). Trimming removed 0 bases at V and 9 bases at J, with 14 bases between. In germline, CDR1 is ENHRY, CDR2 SYGVKD. The CDR3 has 14 amino acids. The CDR3 region has the DNA TGTGCCATCAGTGAGTCGGGGCAGGGGGAGGCCCAGTACTTC. It is translated as CAISESGQGEAQYF.